A selection of T cell receptor beta chains follows, all from one sample in a study of vaccination effects on CD4 cells after COVID-19. This table comes from immunoSEQ multiplex PCR, and its TCRdb copy is limited to in-frame clones, with some not included. Among about 46,000 clones listed, approximately 81% were seen once. Their antigens remain unidentified. The starting material was CD4+ T cells from PBMCs cultured without peptide, obtained before COVID-19 vaccination. The receptors shown here come from a human donor who had a prior SARS-CoV-2 infection. Each CDR3 is given with its conserved first and last residue. A D gene is named only where the DNA matches it firmly. Not every row has a clone size; where given, it reads once, few, many or a size class.

cdr3_aa: CASSQGPPGQPQHF; cdr3_nt: TGCGCCAGCAGCCAAGGACCGCCCGGGCAGCCCCAGCATTTT; v_call: TRBV4-1; clone_size: few; d_call: -; j_call: TRBJ1-5
cdr3_aa: CASSLRYSNQPQHF; cdr3_nt: TGTGCCAGTAGTCTTAGGTATAGCAATCAGCCCCAGCATTTT; v_call: TRBV19; clone_size: once; d_call: -; j_call: TRBJ1-5
cdr3_aa: CASSWPGAGDQPQHF; cdr3_nt: TGTGCCAGCAGCTGGCCCGGGGCAGGGGATCAGCCCCAGCATTTT; v_call: TRBV5-8; clone_size: -; d_call: -; j_call: TRBJ1-5
cdr3_aa: CSVKVQSYEQYF; cdr3_nt: TGCAGCGTGAAGGTGCAGTCCTACGAGCAGTACTTC; v_call: TRBV29-1; clone_size: -; d_call: -; j_call: TRBJ2-7
cdr3_aa: CASSEQGQGFVAF; cdr3_nt: TGTGCCAGCTCGGAACAGGGTCAGGGGTTCGTGGCCTTC; v_call: TRBV18; clone_size: -; d_call: -; j_call: TRBJ1-2
cdr3_aa: CASSSPTGGEETQYF; cdr3_nt: TGTGCCAGCAGCTCCCCGACAGGAGGGGAAGAGACCCAGTACTTC; v_call: TRBV7-2; clone_size: -; d_call: -; j_call: TRBJ2-5
cdr3_aa: CASSPAGGFSGNTIYF; cdr3_nt: TGTGCCAGCTCACCCGCAGGGGGCTTTTCTGGAAACACCATATATTTT; v_call: TRBV18; clone_size: few; d_call: TRBD1; j_call: TRBJ1-3
cdr3_aa: CAWSVSRWETQYF; cdr3_nt: TGTGCCTGGAGTGTATCTCGGTGGGAGACCCAGTACTTC; v_call: TRBV30; clone_size: -; d_call: -; j_call: TRBJ2-5
cdr3_aa: CASSLRDRDSGYTF; cdr3_nt: TGTGCCAGCAGTCTCCGGGACAGGGATAGTGGCTACACCTTC; v_call: TRBV6-5; clone_size: few; d_call: TRBD1; j_call: TRBJ1-2
cdr3_aa: CASSFWTVSNTGELFF; cdr3_nt: TGTGCCAGCAGCTTTTGGACGGTTTCGAACACCGGGGAGCTGTTTTTT; v_call: TRBV5-8; clone_size: once; d_call: -; j_call: TRBJ2-2
cdr3_aa: CASSYRAGFYEQYF; cdr3_nt: TGTGCCAGCAGTTATCGAGCGGGATTTTACGAGCAGTACTTC; v_call: TRBV6-5; clone_size: -; d_call: TRBD2; j_call: TRBJ2-7
cdr3_aa: CASSATTPTSGKETQYF; cdr3_nt: TGTGCCAGCAGTGCCACGACCCCTACTAGCGGTAAAGAGACCCAGTACTTC; v_call: TRBV6-2/TRBV6-3; clone_size: -; d_call: TRBD2; j_call: TRBJ2-5
cdr3_aa: CASSQDPGTSGGANEQFF; cdr3_nt: TGTGCCAGCAGCCAAGATCCCGGTACTAGCGGGGGGGCAAATGAGCAGTTCTTC; v_call: TRBV4-2; clone_size: once; d_call: TRBD2; j_call: TRBJ2-1
cdr3_aa: CASSVGQGTEAFF; cdr3_nt: TGTGCCAGCAGCGTAGGACAGGGCACTGAAGCTTTCTTT; v_call: TRBV9; clone_size: -; d_call: TRBD1; j_call: TRBJ1-1
cdr3_aa: CASSYGTLSSGNTIYF; cdr3_nt: TGTGCCAGCAGTTACGGTACACTCAGCTCTGGAAACACCATATATTTT; v_call: TRBV6-5; clone_size: -; d_call: -; j_call: TRBJ1-3
cdr3_aa: CASGGPFTDTQYF; cdr3_nt: TGTGCCAGCGGGGGCCCTTTCACAGATACGCAGTATTTT; v_call: TRBV2; clone_size: -; d_call: -; j_call: TRBJ2-3
cdr3_aa: CASPSNGASGANVLTF; cdr3_nt: TGTGCCTCCCCCTCTAATGGGGCCTCTGGGGCCAACGTCCTGACTTTC; v_call: TRBV30; clone_size: -; d_call: -; j_call: TRBJ2-6
cdr3_aa: CAISGVTGTGSDTQYF; cdr3_nt: TGTGCCATCAGTGGGGTTACCGGGACAGGGTCAGATACGCAGTATTTT; v_call: TRBV10-3; clone_size: -; d_call: TRBD1; j_call: TRBJ2-3
cdr3_aa: CASRRSGRNQPQHF; cdr3_nt: TGTGCCAGCAGGCGGTCGGGCCGGAATCAGCCCCAGCATTTT; v_call: TRBV6-5; clone_size: -; d_call: -; j_call: TRBJ1-5
cdr3_aa: CASSQDFEGHEQYF; cdr3_nt: TGTGCCAGCAGCCAAGACTTTGAGGGCCACGAGCAGTACTTC; v_call: TRBV3-1/TRBV3-2; clone_size: -; d_call: -; j_call: TRBJ2-7
cdr3_aa: CASSDTRGGPPYEQYF; cdr3_nt: TGTGCCAGCAGTGATACGCGGGGGGGACCACCCTACGAGCAGTACTTC; v_call: TRBV25-1; clone_size: -; d_call: TRBD2; j_call: TRBJ2-7
cdr3_aa: CASSSGTGTKKGGTEAFF; cdr3_nt: TGTGCCAGCAGCTCCGGGACAGGCACTAAAAAGGGTGGTACTGAAGCTTTCTTT; v_call: TRBV11-2; clone_size: -; d_call: TRBD1; j_call: TRBJ1-1
cdr3_aa: CASREGGNTEAFF; cdr3_nt: TGTGCCAGCAGAGAGGGGGGGAACACTGAAGCTTTCTTT; v_call: TRBV2; clone_size: -; d_call: -; j_call: TRBJ1-1
cdr3_aa: CASSPVGGSDEQYF; cdr3_nt: TGTGCCAGCTCACCGGTGGGGGGGAGCGATGAGCAGTACTTC; v_call: TRBV18; clone_size: -; d_call: TRBD2; j_call: TRBJ2-7
cdr3_aa: CASSLQETQYF; cdr3_nt: TGTGCCAGCAGCTTACAAGAGACCCAGTACTTC; v_call: TRBV5-6; clone_size: -; d_call: -; j_call: TRBJ2-5
cdr3_aa: CASSPDGNQPQHF; cdr3_nt: TGTGCCAGCTCACCAGATGGGAATCAGCCCCAGCATTTT; v_call: TRBV18; clone_size: few; d_call: -; j_call: TRBJ1-5
cdr3_aa: CASSLILDTEAFF; cdr3_nt: TGCGCCAGCAGCCTGATTTTAGACACTGAAGCTTTCTTT; v_call: TRBV5-1; clone_size: -; d_call: -; j_call: TRBJ1-1
cdr3_aa: CASSQSRWGGAEAFF; cdr3_nt: TGCGCCAGCAGTCAATCACGATGGGGGGGCGCTGAAGCTTTCTTT; v_call: TRBV23-1; clone_size: -; d_call: -; j_call: TRBJ1-1
cdr3_aa: CASRPRSGGYSYEQYF; cdr3_nt: TGTGCCAGCAGACCAAGGAGCGGGGGCTATTCCTACGAGCAGTACTTC; v_call: TRBV2; clone_size: -; d_call: TRBD2; j_call: TRBJ2-7
cdr3_aa: CASSFQGENYNEQFF; cdr3_nt: TGTGCCAGCAGCTTCCAAGGGGAGAATTACAATGAGCAGTTCTTC; v_call: TRBV7-9; clone_size: medium-sized; d_call: -; j_call: TRBJ2-1
cdr3_aa: CASSSGQGNGELFF; cdr3_nt: TGTGCCAGCAGCTCGGGACAGGGTAACGGGGAGCTGTTTTTT; v_call: TRBV7-3; clone_size: -; d_call: TRBD1; j_call: TRBJ2-2
cdr3_aa: CASSLYGGDGETQYF; cdr3_nt: TGTGCCAGCAGCTTGTATGGCGGTGATGGAGAGACCCAGTACTTC; v_call: TRBV5-5; clone_size: -; d_call: -; j_call: TRBJ2-5
cdr3_aa: CSASWESGELFF; cdr3_nt: TGCAGTGCTAGTTGGGAGTCCGGGGAGCTGTTTTTT; v_call: TRBV20-1; clone_size: few; d_call: -; j_call: TRBJ2-2
cdr3_aa: CSASLGYGYTF; cdr3_nt: TGCAGTGCTAGTCTAGGCTATGGCTACACCTTC; v_call: TRBV20-1; clone_size: -; d_call: -; j_call: TRBJ1-2
cdr3_aa: CAGGPGGPDTQYF; cdr3_nt: TGTGCCGGGGGCCCGGGAGGCCCAGATACGCAGTATTTT; v_call: TRBV30; clone_size: -; d_call: -; j_call: TRBJ2-3
cdr3_aa: CASSESRGADTQYF; cdr3_nt: TGTGCCAGCAGTGAATCCAGGGGCGCAGATACGCAGTATTTT; v_call: TRBV2; clone_size: -; d_call: -; j_call: TRBJ2-3
cdr3_aa: CASSPAWGHYGYTF; cdr3_nt: TGCGCCAGCAGCCCGGCTTGGGGCCACTATGGCTACACCTTC; v_call: TRBV5-1; clone_size: -; d_call: -; j_call: TRBJ1-2
cdr3_aa: CASSPRQAGETEAFF; cdr3_nt: TGTGCCAGCAGCCCTAGGCAGGCAGGGGAGACTGAAGCTTTCTTT; v_call: TRBV5-4; clone_size: -; d_call: -; j_call: TRBJ1-1
cdr3_aa: CASSPREGAGDTGELFF; cdr3_nt: TGTGCCAGCAGTCCCCGGGAGGGGGCTGGGGACACCGGGGAGCTGTTTTTT; v_call: TRBV6-2/TRBV6-3; clone_size: -; d_call: -; j_call: TRBJ2-2
cdr3_aa: CASSAVYGYTF; cdr3_nt: TGTGCCAGCAGTGCGGTTTATGGCTACACCTTC; v_call: TRBV2; clone_size: -; d_call: -; j_call: TRBJ1-2
cdr3_aa: CATSSLAGASYEQYF; cdr3_nt: TGTGCCACCAGCTCGCTAGCGGGAGCCTCCTACGAGCAGTACTTC; v_call: TRBV15; clone_size: -; d_call: TRBD2; j_call: TRBJ2-7
cdr3_aa: CASSLAPSSYNEQFF; cdr3_nt: TGTGCTAGCAGCTTAGCTCCAAGCTCCTACAATGAGCAGTTCTTC; v_call: TRBV7-7; clone_size: -; d_call: -; j_call: TRBJ2-1
cdr3_aa: CASTTPPQRGLNIQYF; cdr3_nt: TGTGCCAGCACCACCCCCCCCCAGCGGGGATTAAACATTCAGTACTTC; v_call: TRBV5-6; clone_size: -; d_call: TRBD2; j_call: TRBJ2-4
cdr3_aa: CASSQSPAADTIYF; cdr3_nt: TGTGCCAGCAGCCAGTCCCCGGCGGCGGACACCATATATTTT; v_call: TRBV3-1/TRBV3-2; clone_size: -; d_call: -; j_call: TRBJ1-3
cdr3_aa: CASSPQDQETQYF; cdr3_nt: TGTGCCAGCTCACCACAGGACCAAGAGACCCAGTACTTC; v_call: TRBV18; clone_size: -; d_call: -; j_call: TRBJ2-5
cdr3_aa: CASSGGLTDTQYF; cdr3_nt: TGTGCCAGCTCAGGGGGCCTCACAGATACGCAGTATTTT; v_call: TRBV2; clone_size: -; d_call: TRBD1; j_call: TRBJ2-3
cdr3_aa: CASSEQGGSTDTQYF; cdr3_nt: TGTGCCAGCAGTGAGCAGGGGGGGAGCACAGATACGCAGTATTTT; v_call: TRBV2; clone_size: -; d_call: -; j_call: TRBJ2-3
cdr3_aa: CASSEHPYLRETQYF; cdr3_nt: TGTGCCAGCAGCGAGCACCCATACCTACGAGAGACCCAGTACTTC; v_call: TRBV7-2; clone_size: -; d_call: -; j_call: TRBJ2-5
cdr3_aa: CASSLGWDRIYF; cdr3_nt: TGCGCCAGCAGCTTGGGTTGGGACAGGATATACTTC; v_call: TRBV5-1; clone_size: -; d_call: TRBD1; j_call: TRBJ2-7
cdr3_aa: CASSRQNEQFF; cdr3_nt: TGTGCCAGCAGTCGACAGAATGAGCAGTTCTTC; v_call: TRBV6-5; clone_size: once; d_call: -; j_call: TRBJ2-1
cdr3_aa: CASSADSSYEQYF; cdr3_nt: TGTGCCAGCAGCGCGGACAGTTCCTACGAGCAGTACTTC; v_call: TRBV9; clone_size: -; d_call: -; j_call: TRBJ2-7
cdr3_aa: CASSLWEFGQPQHF; cdr3_nt: TGTGCCAGCAGCTTGTGGGAGTTTGGGCAGCCCCAGCATTTT; v_call: TRBV5-8; clone_size: once; d_call: -; j_call: TRBJ1-5
cdr3_aa: CASSLGGLAGAGETQYF; cdr3_nt: TGTGCCAGCAGCTTAGGGGGGCTGGCGGGGGCGGGAGAGACCCAGTACTTC; v_call: TRBV7-2; clone_size: -; d_call: -; j_call: TRBJ2-5
cdr3_aa: CASLPGQGDRAFF; cdr3_nt: TGTGCCAGCCTACCGGGCCAAGGGGATCGAGCTTTCTTT; v_call: TRBV12-3/TRBV12-4; clone_size: -; d_call: -; j_call: TRBJ1-1
cdr3_aa: CASSRNGGSNTGELFF; cdr3_nt: TGTGCCAGCAGCCGCAACGGGGGCTCGAACACCGGGGAGCTGTTTTTT; v_call: TRBV7-2; clone_size: -; d_call: -; j_call: TRBJ2-2
cdr3_aa: CASSRTSGRDTQYF; cdr3_nt: TGCGCCAGCAGCCGGACTAGCGGTAGAGATACGCAGTATTTT; v_call: TRBV5-1; clone_size: -; d_call: TRBD2; j_call: TRBJ2-3
cdr3_aa: CASSLEGSRAFF; cdr3_nt: TGTGCCAGCAGCTTAGAGGGGTCTCGGGCTTTCTTT; v_call: TRBV7-9; clone_size: -; d_call: -; j_call: TRBJ1-1
cdr3_aa: CASSLDTQGTGELFF; cdr3_nt: TGCGCCAGCAGCTTGGACACCCAGGGGACCGGGGAGCTGTTTTTT; v_call: TRBV5-1; clone_size: -; d_call: -; j_call: TRBJ2-2